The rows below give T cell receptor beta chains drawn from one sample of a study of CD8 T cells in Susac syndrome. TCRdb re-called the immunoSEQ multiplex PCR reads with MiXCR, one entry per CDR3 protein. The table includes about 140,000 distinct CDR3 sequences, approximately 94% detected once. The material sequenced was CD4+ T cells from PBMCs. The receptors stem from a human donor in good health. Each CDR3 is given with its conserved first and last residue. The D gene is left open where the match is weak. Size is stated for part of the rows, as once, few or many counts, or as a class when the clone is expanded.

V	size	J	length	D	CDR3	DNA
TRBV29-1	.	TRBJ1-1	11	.	CSVKSSAEAFF	TGCAGCGTTAAGTCTAGCGCTGAAGCTTTCTTT
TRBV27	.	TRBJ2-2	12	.	CASSLVTGELFF	TGTGCCAGCAGTTTGGTAACCGGGGAGCTGTTTTTT
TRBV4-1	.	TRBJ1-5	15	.	CASSQDWQGGQPQHF	TGCGCCAGCAGCCAAGATTGGCAGGGAGGTCAGCCCCAGCATTTT
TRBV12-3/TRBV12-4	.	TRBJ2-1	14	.	CASTFSASYNEQFF	TGTGCCAGCACCTTTAGCGCCTCCTACAATGAGCAGTTCTTC
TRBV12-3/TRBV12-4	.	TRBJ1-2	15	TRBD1	CASVTGTGDVYGYTF	TGTGCCAGCGTGACCGGGACAGGGGATGTCTATGGCTACACCTTC
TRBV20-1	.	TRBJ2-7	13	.	CSARAPVSYEQYF	TGCAGTGCTAGAGCACCTGTCTCCTACGAGCAGTACTTC
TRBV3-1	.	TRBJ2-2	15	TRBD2	CASSHSGRNTGELFF	TGTGCCAGCAGCCACAGCGGGAGGAACACCGGGGAGCTGTTTTTT
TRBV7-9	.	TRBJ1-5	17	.	CASSPGPFGGLNQPQHF	TGTGCCAGCAGCCCCGGGCCGTTCGGGGGACTCAATCAGCCCCAGCATTTT
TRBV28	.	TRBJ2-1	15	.	CASSLTTVGKERQFF	TGTGCCAGCAGTCTGACGACCGTAGGAAAAGAAAGGCAGTTCTTC
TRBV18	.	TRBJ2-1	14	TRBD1	CASTGDRGSPGQFF	TGTGCCAGCACGGGGGACAGGGGGAGCCCCGGGCAGTTCTTC
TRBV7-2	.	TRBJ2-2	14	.	CASSLIGTTGELFF	TGTGCCAGCAGCTTAATAGGCACTACCGGGGAGCTGTTTTTT
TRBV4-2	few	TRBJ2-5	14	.	CASSQEVGLQTQYF	TGTGCCAGCAGCCAAGAAGTGGGGCTTCAGACCCAGTACTTC
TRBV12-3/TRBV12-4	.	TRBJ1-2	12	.	CASSWAGDGYTF	TGTGCCAGCAGTTGGGCCGGGGATGGCTACACCTTC
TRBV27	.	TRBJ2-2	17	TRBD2	CASSFQLAGGNTGELFF	TGTGCCAGCAGTTTCCAACTAGCGGGGGGGAACACCGGGGAGCTGTTTTTT
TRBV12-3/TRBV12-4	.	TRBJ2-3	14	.	CASSLAAAGNTQYF	TGTGCCAGCAGCCTCGCGGCCGCGGGAAATACGCAGTATTTT
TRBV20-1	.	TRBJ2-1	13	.	CSNYCVSYNEQFF	TGCAGCAATTATTGCGTCTCCTACAATGAGCAGTTCTTC
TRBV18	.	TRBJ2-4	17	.	CASSPRTGIQAKNIQYF	TGTGCCAGCTCACCACGTACAGGGATCCAGGCCAAAAACATTCAGTACTTC
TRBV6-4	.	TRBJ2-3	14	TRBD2	CASSLAGVGDTQYF	TGTGCCAGCAGTCTAGCGGGAGTGGGTGATACGCAGTATTTT
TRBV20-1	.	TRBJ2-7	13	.	CSARITGLREQYF	TGCAGTGCTAGAATCACAGGGTTGCGGGAGCAGTACTTC
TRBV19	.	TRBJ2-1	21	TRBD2	CASSIIGGSGGRAFSYNEQFF	TGTGCCAGTAGTATAATTGGCGGGTCCGGCGGGAGGGCCTTCTCCTACAATGAGCAGTTCTTC
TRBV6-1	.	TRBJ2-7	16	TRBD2	CASSEASGRISYEQYF	TGTGCCAGCAGTGAAGCAAGCGGGAGAATCTCCTACGAGCAGTACTTC
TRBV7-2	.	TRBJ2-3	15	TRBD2	CASSFPGLAGVAQYF	TGTGCCAGCAGCTTCCCGGGACTAGCGGGAGTGGCGCAGTATTTT
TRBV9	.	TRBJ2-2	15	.	CASNQQGGDTGELFF	TGTGCCAGCAACCAACAGGGAGGGGACACCGGGGAGCTGTTTTTT
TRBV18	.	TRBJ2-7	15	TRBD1	CASSPVGQGSYEQYF	TGTGCCAGCTCACCTGTGGGACAGGGATCCTACGAGCAGTACTTC
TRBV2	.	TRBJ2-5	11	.	CASSGIETQYF	TGTGCCAGCAGTGGTATAGAGACCCAGTACTTC
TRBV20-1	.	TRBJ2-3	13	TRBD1	CSAPGQGVDTQYF	TGCAGTGCTCCAGGACAGGGGGTAGATACGCAGTATTTT
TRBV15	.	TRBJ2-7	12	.	CATSRATYEQYF	TGTGCCACCAGCAGAGCCACCTACGAGCAGTACTTC
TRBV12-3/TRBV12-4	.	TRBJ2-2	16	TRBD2	CASSLRTSGRARELFF	TGTGCCAGCAGTTTGAGGACTAGCGGGAGGGCCCGGGAGCTGTTTTTT
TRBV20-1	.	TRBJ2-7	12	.	CSARLPPGEQYF	TGCAGTGCTCGGCTACCTCCGGGCGAGCAGTACTTC
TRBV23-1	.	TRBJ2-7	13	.	CASSQSMGCEQYF	TGCGCCAGCAGTCAATCTATGGGGTGCGAGCAGTACTTC
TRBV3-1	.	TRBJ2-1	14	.	CASSHLGSYNEQFF	TGTGCCAGCAGCCATCTCGGTTCCTACAATGAGCAGTTCTTC
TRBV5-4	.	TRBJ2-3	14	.	CASSLKVGRDTQYF	TGTGCCAGCAGCTTAAAGGTGGGGAGAGATACGCAGTATTTT
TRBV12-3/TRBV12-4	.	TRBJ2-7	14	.	CASSRFGLTYEQYF	TGTGCCAGCAGCCGGTTCGGGCTAACCTACGAGCAGTACTTC
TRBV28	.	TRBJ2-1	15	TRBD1	CASSPDRGGRRGQFF	TGTGCCAGCAGCCCCGACAGGGGAGGTAGGAGAGGGCAGTTCTTC
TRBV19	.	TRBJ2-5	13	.	CASSRLRRETQYF	TGTGCCAGTAGTAGACTGCGGCGGGAGACCCAGTACTTC